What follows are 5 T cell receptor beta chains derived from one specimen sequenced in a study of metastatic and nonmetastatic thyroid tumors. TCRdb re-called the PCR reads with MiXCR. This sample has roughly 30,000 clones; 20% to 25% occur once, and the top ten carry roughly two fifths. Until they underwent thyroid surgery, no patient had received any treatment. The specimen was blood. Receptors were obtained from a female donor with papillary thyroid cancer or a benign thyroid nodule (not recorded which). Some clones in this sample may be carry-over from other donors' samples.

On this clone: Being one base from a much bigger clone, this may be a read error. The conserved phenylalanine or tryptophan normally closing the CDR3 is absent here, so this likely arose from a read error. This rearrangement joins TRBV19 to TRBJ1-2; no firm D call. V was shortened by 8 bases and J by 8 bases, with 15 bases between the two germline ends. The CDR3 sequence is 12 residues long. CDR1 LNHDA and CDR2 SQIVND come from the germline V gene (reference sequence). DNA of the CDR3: TGTGCCAGTGGACGGGCCCCGGGGGGCTACACCTCC. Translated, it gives CASGRAPGGYTS.

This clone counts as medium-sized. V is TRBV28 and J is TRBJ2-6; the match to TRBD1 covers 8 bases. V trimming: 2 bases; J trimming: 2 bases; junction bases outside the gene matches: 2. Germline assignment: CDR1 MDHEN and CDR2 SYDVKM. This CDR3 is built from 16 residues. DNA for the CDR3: TGTGCCAGCAGTTTACCAGGGGGCGCTGGGGCCAACGTCCTGACTTTC. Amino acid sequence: CASSLPGGAGANVLTF.

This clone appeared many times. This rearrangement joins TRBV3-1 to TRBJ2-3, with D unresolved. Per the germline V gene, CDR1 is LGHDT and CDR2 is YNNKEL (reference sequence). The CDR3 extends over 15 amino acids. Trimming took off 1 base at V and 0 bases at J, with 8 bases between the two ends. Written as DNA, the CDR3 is TGTGCCAGCAGCCAAGGGTTAACTAGCACAGATACGCAGTATTTT. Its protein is CASSQGLTSTDTQYF.

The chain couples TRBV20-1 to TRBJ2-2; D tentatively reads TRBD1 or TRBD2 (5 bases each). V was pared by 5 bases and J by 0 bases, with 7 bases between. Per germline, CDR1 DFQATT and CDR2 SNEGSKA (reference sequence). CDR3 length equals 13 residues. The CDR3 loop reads CSAEGTNTGELFF. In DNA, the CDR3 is TGCAGTGCTGAGGGGACGAACACCGGGGAGCTGTTTTTT.

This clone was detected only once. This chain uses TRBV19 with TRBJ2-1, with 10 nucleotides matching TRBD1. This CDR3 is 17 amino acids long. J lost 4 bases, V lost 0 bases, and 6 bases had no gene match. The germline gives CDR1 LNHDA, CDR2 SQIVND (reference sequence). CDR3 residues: CASSIDRGTGDYNEQFF. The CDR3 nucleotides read TGTGCCAGTAGTATAGATCGCGGGACAGGGGATTACAATGAGCAGTTCTTC.